This TCR beta chain is from a study of OX40 agonist ivuxolimab in advanced cancers. Across the study: Prior anti-PD-1, anti-PD-L1 or anti-CTLA-4 therapy did not bar entry, and more than 35% had some. Three dose-escalation patients had partial responses: one with hepatocellular carcinoma and two with cutaneous melanoma. Study observations and caveats: Expanded peripheral T cells had an undetermined antigen specificity. More expanded clones were found, on average, in CD8+ than in CD4+ T cells.

Data came from immunoSEQ multiplex PCR; TCRdb stores just in-frame clones and leaves some out. The table includes about 77,000 clones, about nine tenths detected once. Remarks on this clone: What it binds is unknown.

V was cut by 7 bases and J by 8 bases, with 9 bases left in between. The CDR3 has 11 residues. Germline CDR1 SNHLY, CDR2 FYNNEI. This receptor was identified in an adult with an advanced solid tumor such as melanoma, head and neck, liver or kidney cancer. The V gene is TRBV2, the J gene TRBJ2-1; maybe TRBD2 (5 bases). The sample here was CD4+ or CD8+ T cells sorted from blood, taken in a trial of the OX40 agonist ivuxolimab. Here the CDR3 reads CASTRRDEQFF. The CDR3 region has the DNA TGTGCCAGCACCAGGCGGGATGAGCAGTTCTTC.